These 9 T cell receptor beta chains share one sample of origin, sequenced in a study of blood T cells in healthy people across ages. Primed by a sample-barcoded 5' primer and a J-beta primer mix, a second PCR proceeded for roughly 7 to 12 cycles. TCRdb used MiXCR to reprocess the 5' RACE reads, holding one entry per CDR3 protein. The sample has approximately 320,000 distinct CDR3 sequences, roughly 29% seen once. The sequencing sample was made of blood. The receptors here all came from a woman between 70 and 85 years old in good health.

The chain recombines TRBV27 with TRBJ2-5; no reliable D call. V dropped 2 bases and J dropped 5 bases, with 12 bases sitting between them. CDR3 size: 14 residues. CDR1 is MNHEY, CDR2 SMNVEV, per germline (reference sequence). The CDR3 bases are TGTGCCAGCAGTTTAGTCAGGAAAGGCGAGACCCAGTACTTC. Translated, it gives CASSLVRKGETQYF.

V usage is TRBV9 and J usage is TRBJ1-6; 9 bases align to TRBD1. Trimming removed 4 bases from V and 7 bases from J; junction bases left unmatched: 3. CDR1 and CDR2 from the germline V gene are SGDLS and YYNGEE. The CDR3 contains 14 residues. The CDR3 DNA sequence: TGTGCCAGCAGCCCCGGGACAGGGAATTCACCCCTCCACTTT. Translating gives CASSPGTGNSPLHF.

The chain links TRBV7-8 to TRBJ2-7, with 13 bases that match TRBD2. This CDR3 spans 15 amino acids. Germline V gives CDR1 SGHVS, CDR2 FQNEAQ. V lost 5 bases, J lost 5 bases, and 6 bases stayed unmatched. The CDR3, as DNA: TGTGCCAGCAGCGCGAGGACTAGCGGGAGCCACGAGCAGTACTTC. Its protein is CASSARTSGSHEQYF.

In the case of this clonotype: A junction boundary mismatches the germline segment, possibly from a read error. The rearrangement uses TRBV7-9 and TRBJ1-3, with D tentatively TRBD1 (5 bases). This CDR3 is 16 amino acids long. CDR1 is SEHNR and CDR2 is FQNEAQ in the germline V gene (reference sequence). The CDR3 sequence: CASDILQAISGNTIYF. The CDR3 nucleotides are TGCGCCAGCGACATTCTACAGGCGATCTCTGGAAACACCATATATTTT. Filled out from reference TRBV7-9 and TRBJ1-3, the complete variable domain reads DTGVSQNPRHKITKRGQNVTFRCDPISEHNRLYWYRQTLGQGPEFLTYFQNEAQLEKSRLLSDRFSAERPKGSFSTLEIQRTEQGDSAMYLCASDILQAISGNTIYFGEGSWLTVV.

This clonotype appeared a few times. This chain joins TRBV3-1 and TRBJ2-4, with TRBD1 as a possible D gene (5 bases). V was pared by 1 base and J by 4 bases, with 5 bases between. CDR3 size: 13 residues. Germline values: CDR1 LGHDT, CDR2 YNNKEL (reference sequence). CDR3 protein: CASSQAGKNIQYF. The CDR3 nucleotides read TGTGCCAGCAGCCAAGCAGGGAAAAACATTCAGTACTTC.

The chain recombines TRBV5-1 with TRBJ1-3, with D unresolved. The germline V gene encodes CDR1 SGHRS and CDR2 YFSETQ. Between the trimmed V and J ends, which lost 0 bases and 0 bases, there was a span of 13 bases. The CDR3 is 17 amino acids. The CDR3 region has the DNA TGCGCCAGCAGCTTGGGAGTCGGTCGGAGCTCTGGAAACACCATATATTTT. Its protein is CASSLGVGRSSGNTIYF. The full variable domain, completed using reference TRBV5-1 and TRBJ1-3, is KAGVTQTPRYLIKTRGQQVTLSCSPISGHRSVSWYQQTPGQGLQFLFEYFSETQRNKGNFPGRFSGRQFSNSRSEMNVSTLELGDSALYLCASSLGVGRSSGNTIYFGEGSWLTVV.

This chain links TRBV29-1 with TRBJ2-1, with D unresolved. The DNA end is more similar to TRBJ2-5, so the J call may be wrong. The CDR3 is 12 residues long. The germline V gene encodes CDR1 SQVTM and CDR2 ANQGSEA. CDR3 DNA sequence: TGCAGCGTTGCAGGCGGACGAGAGACCCAGTACTTC. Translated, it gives CSVAGGRETQYF.

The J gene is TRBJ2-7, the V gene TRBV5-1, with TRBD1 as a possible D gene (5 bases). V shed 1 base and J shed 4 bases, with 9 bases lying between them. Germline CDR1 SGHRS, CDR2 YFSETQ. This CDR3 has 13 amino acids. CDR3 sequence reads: CASSLQTAYEQYF. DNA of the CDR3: TGCGCCAGCAGCTTGCAGACAGCATACGAGCAGTACTTC.

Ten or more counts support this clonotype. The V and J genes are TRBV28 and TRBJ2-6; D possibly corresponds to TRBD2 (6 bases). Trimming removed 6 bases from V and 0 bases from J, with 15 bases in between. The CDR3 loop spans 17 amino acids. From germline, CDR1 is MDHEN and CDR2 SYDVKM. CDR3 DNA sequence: TGTGCCAGCAGAGGACTAAGGGTACACTCTGGGGCCAACGTCCTGACTTTC. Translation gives CASRGLRVHSGANVLTF.